Shown below are 10 T cell receptor beta chains from a single sample sequenced in a study of identical twins (TCRdb year 2016). Receptor amplification or capture employed 5' RACE. Sequencer: Illumina HiSeq 2000. The public sequencing data were trimmed at Q25 with fastp and processed into clonotypes with MiXCR by TCRdb, which kept only in-frame beta chains. Records with the same CDR3 protein are collapsed into one entry carrying the most frequent genes and DNA. The sample contains more than 400,000 distinct CDR3 sequences, 12% to 15% of them found a single time. The top ten constitute around 0.4% of the sample. The same specimen was also included in a second study, on yellow fever vaccine responses in identical twins.

The source material was CD4+ T cells sorted from blood. The receptors here all came from a woman aged 18-29 years in good health.

This clonotype was observed a handful of times. The chain recombines TRBV29-1 with TRBJ1-4, with 8 bases matching TRBD1. This CDR3 spans 12 amino acids. Germline V gives CDR1 SQVTM, CDR2 ANQGSEA. Trimming cost V 7 bases and J 7 bases; bases outside gene matches: 5. CDR3 DNA: TGCAGCGGTCAGGGGGCTCGTGAAAAACTGTTTTTT. Translation gives CSGQGAREKLFF.

This clonotype was picked up a small number of times. The chain combines TRBV5-1 with TRBJ2-1; possible D gene TRBD2, 6 bases. CDR1 SGHRS and CDR2 YFSETQ come from the germline V gene. The V and J ends lost 2 bases and 7 bases respectively, with 22 bases between them. CDR3 length: 17 residues. CDR3 nucleotides: TGCGCCAGCAGCTTTCTACTTAAGCGCGGGGCGGGGAATGAGCAGTTCTTC. This translates into CASSFLLKRGAGNEQFF.

The chain combines TRBV20-1 with TRBJ1-4; 8 nucleotides agree with TRBD1. The J segment lost 8 bases and the V segment lost 2 bases, leaving 10 bases of the junction unmatched. CDR3 length: 15 amino acids. Per the germline V gene, CDR1 is DFQATT and CDR2 is SNEGSKA (reference sequence). CDR3 sequence reads: CSARTSGTGSEKLFF. The DNA for the CDR3 is TGCAGTGCTAGAACCTCCGGGACAGGATCCGAAAAACTGTTTTTT.

The chain couples TRBV4-1 to TRBJ2-5; D perhaps matches TRBD2 (7 bases). Germline CDR1 reads MGHRA; CDR2 reads YSYEKL. This CDR3 region has 13 residues. V was trimmed by 3 bases and J by 5 bases, leaving 10 bases between them. The CDR3 loop is CASSQGGLETQYF. The CDR3 nucleotides read TGCGCCAGCAGCCAGGGGGGGCTGGAGACCCAGTACTTC.

This chain joins TRBV20-1 and TRBJ2-1; 8 nucleotides align to TRBD2. The ends lost 5 bases at V and 4 bases at J; junction bases unmatched: 13. Germline lookup yields CDR1 DFQATT and CDR2 SNEGSKA (reference sequence). CDR3 length equals 16 residues. The CDR3 DNA follows: TGCAGTGCTTTACCGTTACAGACTAGCGAGTACAATGAGCAGTTCTTC. It specifies CSALPLQTSEYNEQFF.

This clonotype has just a few counts. CDR3: CATSGMEGSPLSYNEQFF. DNA of the CDR3: TGTGCCACCAGTGGAATGGAGGGCTCCCCCCTCTCCTACAATGAGCAGTTCTTC. V is TRBV24-1 and J is TRBJ2-1, with a tentative D call TRBD2 (6 bases). The CDR3 contains 18 residues. Germline loops: CDR1 KGHDR, CDR2 SFDVKD. Trimming shortened V by 5 bases and J by 0 bases, and 19 bases separated the two germline ends.

This clonotype has more than one count but fewer than ten. The rearrangement joins TRBV7-2 to TRBJ2-3; TRBD2 might be the D (6 bases). The germline CDR1 and CDR2 sequences are SGHTA and FQGNSA. The CDR3 runs to 14 residues. V lost 8 bases to trimming and J lost 2 bases, with 14 bases between them. CDR3 sequence (DNA): TGTGCCAGCGTCCGTAGCGGATACACAGATACGCAGTATTTT. Its protein is CASVRSGYTDTQYF.

This clonotype was found a few times. The chain has TRBV9 and TRBJ2-2; TRBD1 aligns across 8 bases. The ends lost 4 bases at V and 1 base at J; junction bases unmatched: 15. Per germline, CDR1 SGDLS and CDR2 YYNGEE. The CDR3 has 19 amino acids. The CDR3 DNA reads as TGTGCCAGCAGCCAACCTCGACAGGGGAAGAGGGAGAACACCGGGGAGCTGTTTTTT. Translated, it gives CASSQPRQGKRENTGELFF.

This clonotype was observed many times. The chain has TRBV28 and TRBJ1-3; possible D gene TRBD1, 5 bases. Germline CDR1 reads MDHEN; CDR2 reads SYDVKM. The CDR3 runs to 16 residues. V was cut by 3 bases and J by 6 bases, with 18 bases left in between. CDR3 residues: CASSLLTGTAENTIYF. The CDR3 bases are TGTGCCAGCAGTTTGTTAACCGGGACGGCTGAAAACACCATATATTTT. Combining the CDR3 with reference TRBV28 and TRBJ1-3 gives the whole variable domain DVKVTQSSRYLVKRTGEKVFLECVQDMDHENMFWYRQDPGLGLRLIYFSYDVKMKEKGDIPEGYSVSREKKERFSLILESASTNQTSMYLCASSLLTGTAENTIYFGEGSWLTVV.

The chain recombines TRBV29-1 with TRBJ2-7; D ambiguous. V shed 3 bases and J shed 3 bases, with 12 bases lying between them. The CDR3 is 13 amino acids. The germline gives CDR1 SQVTM, CDR2 ANQGSEA. CDR3 sequence reads: CSVEESADYEQYF. Here the CDR3 DNA reads TGCAGCGTTGAGGAATCCGCAGACTACGAGCAGTACTTC.